Each of the 31 T cell receptor beta chains below was sequenced from the same sample in a study of blood T cell repertoires in COVID-19. Clones were sequenced by immunoSEQ multiplex PCR, and TCRdb holds only the in-frame ones, with some missing. The data hold around 500,000 clones, with 70% to 90% observed a single time. The sample taken for sequencing was peripheral blood. These receptors were collected from a human donor in a cohort sampled during active COVID-19.

This clone was recorded once. The chain carries TRBV18 and TRBJ2-3, with 13 positions matching TRBD2. CDR3 size: 16 residues. The V segment lost 4 bases and the J segment 0 bases; nucleotides outside the gene matches: 1. The germline V gene encodes CDR1 KGHSH and CDR2 LQKENI. The CDR3 DNA is TGTGCCAGCTCACAGGGACTAGCGGGGAGCACAGATACGCAGTATTTT. Encoded protein: CASSQGLAGSTDTQYF.

This chain links TRBV9 with TRBJ1-4, with 8 bases aligning to TRBD1. Trimming at V came to 0 bases and at J to 2 bases, leaving 3 bases not matched to a gene. This CDR3 is built from 16 residues. Germline lookup yields CDR1 SGDLS and CDR2 YYNGEE. The CDR3 DNA sequence: TGTGCCAGCAGCGTAGATCAGGGGGCGACTAATGAAAAACTGTTTTTT. Protein product: CASSVDQGATNEKLFF.

This clone was detected only once. The rearrangement joins TRBV2 to TRBJ1-6, with 7 bases matching TRBD1. Germline V lookup: CDR1 SNHLY, CDR2 FYNNEI. This CDR3 is built from 15 residues. The J segment lost 6 bases and the V segment lost 4 bases, leaving 6 bases of the junction unmatched. The CDR3: CASSVRDSSNSPLHF. For the CDR3, the DNA is TGTGCCAGCAGTGTCCGGGACAGCTCTAATTCACCCCTCCACTTT. Full variable domain (remainder filled in from reference TRBV2 and TRBJ1-6): EPEVTQTPSHQVTQMGQEVILRCVPISNHLYFYWYRQILGQKVEFLVSFYNNEISEKSEIFDDQFSVERPDGSNFTLKIRSTKLEDSAMYFCASSVRDSSNSPLHFGNGTRLTVT.

The CDR3 nucleotides are TGTGCCAGCAGTTTGGGTGACAACGATAAAGAAAAACTGTTTTTT. This codes for CASSLGDNDKEKLFF. The V and J genes are TRBV28 and TRBJ1-4, with D unclear. The CDR3 length is 15 residues. CDR1 and CDR2 from the germline V gene are MDHEN and SYDVKM. The V gene lost 3 bases and the J gene lost 8 bases, with 16 bases spanning the gap.

This chain uses TRBV29-1 with TRBJ2-2; 7 bases are shared with TRBD1. The germline V gene encodes CDR1 SQVTM and CDR2 ANQGSEA. The V and J ends lost 5 bases and 4 bases, in that order; junction bases with no gene match: 13. This CDR3 is 16 amino acids long. The CDR3 DNA is TGCAGCGTTCCCCACTCTCCGGGACAGTTCACCGGGGAGCTGTTTTTT. Translated, it gives CSVPHSPGQFTGELFF.

This chain uses TRBV19 with TRBJ1-5; the D is unclear. This CDR3 is built from 15 residues. V shed 5 bases and J shed 0 bases, with 11 bases lying between them. Looked up from germline, CDR1 is LNHDA and CDR2 is SQIVND (reference sequence). The CDR3 nucleotides are TGTGCCAGTAGTCCCTGGGAGGGTAGCAATCAGCCCCAGCATTTT. Encoded protein: CASSPWEGSNQPQHF.

The chain combines TRBV4-2 with TRBJ2-2; 7 nucleotides line up with TRBD1. With 0 bases clipped from V and 4 bases from J, the junction kept 8 bases outside the gene matches. CDR1 and CDR2 (germline): LGHNA, YNFKEQ. The CDR3 consists of 17 residues. CDR3 sequence reads: CASSQDRRGLSTGELFF. As DNA, the CDR3 is TGTGCCAGCAGCCAAGACCGCAGGGGGTTGAGCACCGGGGAGCTGTTTTTT.

The rearrangement uses TRBV18 and TRBJ2-5; weak D call: TRBD1 (8 bases). V was cut by 2 bases and J by 5 bases, with 27 bases left in between. The CDR3 runs 19 residues. In germline, CDR1 is KGHSH, CDR2 LQKENI. The CDR3 region is CASSPEIQGAGGSMETQYF. DNA for the CDR3: TGTGCCAGCTCACCAGAGATTCAGGGGGCTGGCGGGAGTATGGAGACCCAGTACTTC.

The table lists this clone with a few counts. This chain connects TRBV19 to TRBJ2-1; weak D call: TRBD2 (6 bases). The germline gives CDR1 LNHDA, CDR2 SQIVND (reference sequence). Trimming removed 4 bases at V and 8 bases at J, with 27 bases between. The length of the CDR3 is 18 residues. CDR3 loop: CASSTDLIGGSLWDEQFF. The CDR3 bases are TGTGCCAGTAGTACCGATCTGATTGGGGGGAGCCTTTGGGATGAGCAGTTCTTC.

This clone has a single count. The chain couples TRBV29-1 to TRBJ2-6, with 9 bases lining up with TRBD2. This CDR3 contains 16 residues. V shed 4 bases and J 1 base; nucleotides not matched to a gene: 5. From germline, CDR1 is SQVTM and CDR2 ANQGSEA. The CDR3 region has the DNA TGCAGCGTTGTAGCGGGAGATCTGTCTGGGGCCAACGTCCTGACTTTC. It encodes CSVVAGDLSGANVLTF. The variable domain in full, with the rest retrieved from reference TRBV29-1 and TRBJ2-6, is SAVISQKPSRDICQRGTSLTIQCQVDSQVTMMFWYRQQPGQSLTLIATANQGSEATYESGFVIDKFPISRPNLTFSTLTVSNMSPEDSSIYLCSVVAGDLSGANVLTFGAGSRLTVL.

The V call is TRBV19, the J call TRBJ2-5; tentatively, D is TRBD1 (6 bases). The CDR3 loop spans 12 amino acids. V dropped 5 bases and J dropped 3 bases, with 7 bases sitting between them. From germline, CDR1 is LNHDA and CDR2 SQIVND (reference sequence). Here the CDR3 reads CASSAGEETQYF. The CDR3 DNA reads as TGTGCCAGTAGTGCAGGGGAAGAGACCCAGTACTTC.

This clone was picked up a small number of times. The J gene is TRBJ1-5, the V gene TRBV6-1, with a weak D call TRBD1 (6 bases). The CDR3 length is 16 residues. Trimming pared 0 bases from V and 7 bases from J, leaving 16 bases between. Germline loops: CDR1 MNHNS, CDR2 SASEGT. The CDR3 loop reads CASSEAGTTQGQPQHF. The CDR3, as DNA: TGTGCCAGCAGTGAAGCGGGGACAACTCAAGGGCAGCCCCAGCATTTT.

This chain joins TRBV7-3 and TRBJ2-4; 7 positions match TRBD2. The CDR3 is made up of 13 amino acids. The ends lost 5 bases at V and 6 bases at J; junction bases unmatched: 4. Germline CDR1 SGHTA, CDR2 FQGTGA. The CDR3 DNA reads TGTGCCAGCAGCCCGGGGAGGGCAAACATTCAGTACTTC. Protein sequence: CASSPGRANIQYF.

The V gene is TRBV7-9, the J gene TRBJ2-3, with 8 bases that match TRBD2. Germline V gives CDR1 SEHNR, CDR2 FQNEAQ (reference sequence). Germline trimming cut 5 bases from V and 3 bases from J; bases unmatched to any gene: 7. The CDR3 is made up of 15 amino acids. The CDR3 sequence: CASSPPGTRTDTQYF. CDR3 bases: TGTGCCAGCAGCCCCCCCGGGACTAGAACAGATACGCAGTATTTT.

The chain joins TRBV20-1 to TRBJ1-1; D is unresolved. The germline V gene has CDR1 DFQATT and CDR2 SNEGSKA (reference sequence). Trimming cost V 6 bases and J 7 bases, with 9 bases left between them. The CDR3 covers 10 residues. The DNA for the CDR3 is TGCAGTGCGACTACACATGAAGCTTTCTTT. It is translated as CSATTHEAFF.

With respect to this clone: At the DNA level, this CDR3 is encoded by other sequences in the same sample as well. The chain joins TRBV3-1 (or the pseudogene TRBV3-2) to TRBJ2-3, with TRBD2 identical over 11 bases. Per the germline V gene, CDR1 is LGHDT and CDR2 is YNNKEL (reference sequence). After removal of 4 bases from V and 4 bases from J, the junction contained 1 base not matched to a gene. CDR3 length equals 14 residues. The CDR3 DNA reads as TGTGCCAGCAGCCTACTAGCGGGAGCAGATACGCAGTATTTT. Its protein product is CASSLLAGADTQYF.

The chain employs TRBV11-1 and TRBJ1-2; unclear D gene. Germline CDR1 and CDR2: SGHAT and FQDESV (reference sequence). Trimming shortened V by 1 base and J by 7 bases, and 16 bases separated the two germline ends. The CDR3 contains 15 residues. CDR3 sequence (DNA): TGTGCCAGCAGCTTAGAGGGTAATCGGGGAGCTGGCTACACCTTC. It specifies CASSLEGNRGAGYTF.

This clone was seen a handful of times. The chain combines TRBV19 with TRBJ1-5; 10 nucleotides match TRBD1. The V gene end was trimmed by 4 bases and the J gene end by 3 bases; junction bases not matched to a gene: 3. The CDR3 runs to 15 residues. From germline, CDR1 is LNHDA and CDR2 SQIVND (reference sequence). CDR3 protein: CASSTGTGANQPQHF. The CDR3, as DNA: TGTGCCAGTAGTACCGGGACAGGGGCCAATCAGCCCCAGCATTTT.

The gene calls are TRBV19 and TRBJ1-1; the D is unclear. The V gene lost 6 bases and the J gene lost 4 bases, with 21 bases spanning the gap. The CDR3 runs 16 residues. Germline assignment: CDR1 LNHDA and CDR2 SQIVND (reference sequence). CDR3 nucleotide sequence: TGTGCCAGTAGACCTAGGTCGGAACGGATGGGCACTGAAGCTTTCTTT. It codes for CASRPRSERMGTEAFF.

There are many counts of this clone. The chain couples TRBV2 to TRBJ1-5, with a tentative D call TRBD1 (6 bases). The CDR3 covers 15 residues. Per the germline V gene, CDR1 is SNHLY and CDR2 is FYNNEI. Deletions cut 5 bases from V and 6 bases from J, with 17 bases between. The CDR3: CASSQSRGAGQPQHF. As DNA, the CDR3 is TGTGCCAGCAGTCAGAGCCGGGGGGCAGGTCAGCCCCAGCATTTT.

This chain uses TRBV3-1 (or the pseudogene TRBV3-2) with TRBJ2-1; 12 positions match TRBD2. The CDR3 runs 15 residues. In germline, CDR1 is LGHDT, CDR2 YNNKEL (reference sequence). The junction had 2 bases not matched to a gene; V was cut back by 4 bases and J by 4 bases. The CDR3 region is CASSPGTSGYNEQFF. The CDR3 bases are TGTGCCAGCAGCCCTGGGACTAGCGGGTACAATGAGCAGTTCTTC.

The chain joins TRBV19 to TRBJ1-1, with 7 bases lining up with TRBD1. Looked up from germline, CDR1 is LNHDA and CDR2 is SQIVND (reference sequence). CDR3 length: 14 amino acids. V shed 6 bases, J shed 10 bases, and the junction held 14 bases outside the gene matches. CDR3 sequence: CASRTRDRVISAFF. The CDR3 DNA reads TGTGCCAGTAGAACGCGGGACAGAGTAATATCAGCTTTCTTT.

The chain combines TRBV6-2 or TRBV6-3 with TRBJ1-1; D is undetermined. This CDR3 has 12 residues. With 0 bases removed from V and 8 bases from J, the gap between germline ends came to 7 bases. Germline values: CDR1 MNHEY, CDR2 SVGEGT. The DNA for the CDR3 is TGTGCCAGCAGTTACTCACAGCACGAAGCTTTCTTT. It yields the protein CASSYSQHEAFF.

V and J are TRBV19 and TRBJ1-1, with TRBD1 matching over 9 bases. The V gene end was trimmed by 4 bases and the J gene end by 5 bases; junction bases not matched to a gene: 2. CDR3 size: 13 residues. CDR1 and CDR2 (germline): LNHDA, SQIVND (reference sequence). The CDR3 nucleotides read TGTGCCAGTAGTAGGGACAGGGAGACTGAAGCTTTCTTT. This encodes CASSRDRETEAFF. Supplemented by reference TRBV19 and TRBJ1-1, the full variable domain reads DGGITQSPKYLFRKEGQNVTLSCEQNLNHDAMYWYRQDPGQGLRLIYYSQIVNDFQKGDIAEGYSVSREKKESFPLTVTSAQKNPTAFYLCASSRDRETEAFFGQGTRLTVV.

This chain uses TRBV7-3 with TRBJ2-3; the D gene is possibly TRBD2 (6 bases). The length of the CDR3 is 14 residues. CDR1 and CDR2 from the germline V gene are SGHTA and FQGTGA. Trimming left V 2 bases short and J 6 bases short, with 12 bases between. As DNA, the CDR3 is TGTGCCAGCAGCTTAGCACGGGAGAGGGATACGCAGTATTTT. It specifies CASSLARERDTQYF.

The V call is TRBV19, the J call TRBJ1-5, with D perhaps TRBD1 (5 bases). The germline CDR1 and CDR2 sequences are LNHDA and SQIVND (reference sequence). V shed 5 bases and J shed 11 bases, with 31 bases lying between them. The CDR3 is 18 amino acids. CDR3 bases: TGTGCCAGTAGTCCGGTCTCCGGGAGGGGTTCCTTTAATCGGGCCCAGCATTTT. Translated: CASSPVSGRGSFNRAQHF.

This chain joins TRBV7-8 and TRBJ2-3, with TRBD2 identical over 10 bases. The CDR3 runs 17 residues. V trimming: 5 bases; J trimming: 0 bases; junction bases outside the gene matches: 8. The germline gives CDR1 SGHVS, CDR2 FQNEAQ. The CDR3 DNA follows: TGTGCCAGCAGCCCCACCCCGACTAGCGGGAGCACAGATACGCAGTATTTT. Its translation: CASSPTPTSGSTDTQYF. Complete variable domain (other parts from reference TRBV7-8 and TRBJ2-3): GAGVSQSPRYKVAKRGQDVALRCDPISGHVSLFWYQQALGQGPEFLTYFQNEAQLDKSGLPSDRFFAERPEGSVSTLKIQRTQQEDSAVYLCASSPTPTSGSTDTQYFGPGTRLTVL.

This rearrangement joins TRBV30 to TRBJ1-6; 8 bases are shared with TRBD1. Trimming took 3 bases from V and 10 from J; bases not matched to a gene: 8. The CDR3 totals 14 residues. Germline CDR1 GTSNPN, CDR2 SVGIG (reference sequence). The CDR3 spells CAWRETGVGSPLHF. In DNA form, the CDR3 reads TGTGCCTGGAGGGAGACAGGGGTCGGCTCACCCCTCCACTTT.

V gene TRBV15 combines with J gene TRBJ1-1; D is ambiguous. Trimming left V 3 bases short and J 3 bases short, with 14 bases between. CDR3 length: 15 residues. Germline lookup yields CDR1 LNHNV and CDR2 YYDKDF (reference sequence). DNA for the CDR3: TGTGCCACCAGCAGGACCCCCGGGTCGTACACTGAAGCTTTCTTT. Protein product: CATSRTPGSYTEAFF.

This clone has a single count. The chain recombines TRBV18 with TRBJ2-3; possibly TRBD1 for D (6 bases). Looked up from germline, CDR1 is KGHSH and CDR2 is LQKENI. This CDR3 is built from 15 residues. The V end lost 6 bases, the J end lost 2 bases, and 15 bases lay between the germline ends. The CDR3 reads CASSLSTGNTDTQYF. DNA for the CDR3: TGTGCCAGCTCCCTTTCAACAGGGAACACAGATACGCAGTATTTT.

V and J are TRBV6-5 and TRBJ2-1, with 9 bases aligning to TRBD2. This CDR3 is 15 amino acids long. In germline, CDR1 is MNHEY, CDR2 SVGAGI. The trim removed 3 bases at V and 7 bases at J, leaving 7 bases unmatched. The CDR3, as DNA: TGTGCCAGCAGTTATCTAGCGGGATACCGGAATGAGCAGTTCTTC. Translating it yields CASSYLAGYRNEQFF.